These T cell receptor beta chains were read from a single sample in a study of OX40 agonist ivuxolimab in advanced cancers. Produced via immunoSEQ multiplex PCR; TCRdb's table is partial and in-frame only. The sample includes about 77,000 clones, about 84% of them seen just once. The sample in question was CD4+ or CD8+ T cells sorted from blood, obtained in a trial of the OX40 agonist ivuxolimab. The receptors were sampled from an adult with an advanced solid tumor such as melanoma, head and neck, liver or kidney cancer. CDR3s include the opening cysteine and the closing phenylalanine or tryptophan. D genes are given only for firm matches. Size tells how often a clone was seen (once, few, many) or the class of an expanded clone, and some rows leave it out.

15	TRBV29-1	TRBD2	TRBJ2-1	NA	CSVEEGGVFYNEQFF	TGCAGCGTTGAAGAGGGAGGGGTATTCTACAATGAGCAGTTCTTC
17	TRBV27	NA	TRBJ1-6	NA	CASSFEPQSSYNSPLHF	TGTGCCAGCAGTTTCGAGCCGCAAAGCTCCTATAATTCACCCCTCCACTTT
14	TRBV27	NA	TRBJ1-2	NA	CASSLSRGDYGYTF	TGTGCCAGCAGTTTAAGCAGGGGTGACTATGGCTACACCTTC
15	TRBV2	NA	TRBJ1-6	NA	CASTLDGGADSPLHF	TGTGCCAGCACTCTAGATGGGGGGGCCGATTCACCCCTCCACTTT
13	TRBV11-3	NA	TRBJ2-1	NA	CASSLGQKDEQFF	TGTGCCAGCAGCTTAGGGCAGAAGGATGAGCAGTTCTTC
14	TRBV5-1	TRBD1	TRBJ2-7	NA	CASRPGQPIHEQYF	TGCGCCAGCCGACCGGGACAGCCGATTCACGAGCAGTACTTC
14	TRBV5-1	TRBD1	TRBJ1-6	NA	CASSLQGYNSPLHF	TGCGCCAGCAGCTTACAGGGGTATAATTCACCCCTCCACTTT
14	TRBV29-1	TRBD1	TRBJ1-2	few	CSVEPTGGNYGYTF	TGCAGCGTGGAACCGACAGGGGGTAACTATGGCTACACCTTC
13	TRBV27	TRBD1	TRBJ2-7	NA	CASRGTGNREQYF	TGTGCCAGCAGGGGGACAGGGAACCGCGAGCAGTACTTC
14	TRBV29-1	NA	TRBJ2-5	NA	CSVSRDKDQETQYF	TGCAGCGTTTCTAGAGACAAAGACCAAGAGACCCAGTACTTC
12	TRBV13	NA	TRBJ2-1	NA	CASSLRKTEQFF	TGTGCCAGCAGCTTGAGGAAGACTGAGCAGTTCTTC
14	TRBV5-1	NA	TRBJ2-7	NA	CASSLRAGRYEQYF	TGCGCCAGCAGCTTGCGCGCGGGAAGGTACGAGCAGTACTTC
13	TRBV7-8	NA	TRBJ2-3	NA	CASSLAAIDTQYF	TGTGCCAGCAGCTTAGCGGCCATAGATACGCAGTATTTT
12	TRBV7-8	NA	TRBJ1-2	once	CASSPRQDSYTF	TGTGCCAGCAGCCCTCGACAGGACAGCTACACCTTC
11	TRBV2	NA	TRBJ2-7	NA	CASSYDSEQYF	TGTGCCAGCAGTTACGACTCTGAGCAGTACTTC
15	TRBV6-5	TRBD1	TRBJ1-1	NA	CASSRGDRGNTEAFF	TGTGCCAGCAGTAGGGGGGACAGGGGGAACACTGAAGCTTTCTTT
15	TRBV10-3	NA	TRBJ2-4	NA	CAIRETFSRSSIQYF	TGTGCCATCAGAGAGACATTCTCCAGATCCTCCATTCAGTACTTC
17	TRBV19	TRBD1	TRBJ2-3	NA	CASRTGGTSLGTDTQYF	TGTGCCAGTAGAACAGGGGGGACCAGCTTGGGCACAGATACGCAGTATTTT
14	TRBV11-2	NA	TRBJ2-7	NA	CASSLIGRGNEQYF	TGTGCCAGCAGCTTAATCGGCCGAGGGAACGAGCAGTACTTC
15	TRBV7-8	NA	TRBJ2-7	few	CASRFHQGPSYEQYF	TGTGCCAGCAGATTTCACCAAGGGCCATCCTACGAGCAGTACTTC
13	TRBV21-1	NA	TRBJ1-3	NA	CASSKRSGNTIYF	TGTGCCAGCAGCAAACGGTCTGGAAACACCATATATTTT
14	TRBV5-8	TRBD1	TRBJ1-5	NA	CASSLGDRGQPQHF	TGTGCCAGCAGCTTGGGCGACAGGGGACAGCCCCAGCATTTT
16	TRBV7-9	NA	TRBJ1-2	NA	CASSPQFSGRNYGYTF	TGTGCCAGCAGCCCCCAGTTTTCAGGTCGGAACTATGGCTACACCTTC
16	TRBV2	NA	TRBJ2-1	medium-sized	CASSNTVTNSYNEQFF	TGTGCCAGCAGCAACACCGTGACTAACTCCTACAATGAGCAGTTCTTC
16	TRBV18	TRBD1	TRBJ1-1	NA	CASSPPGTGAGAEAFF	TGTGCCAGCTCACCACCGGGAACAGGGGCGGGGGCTGAAGCTTTCTTT
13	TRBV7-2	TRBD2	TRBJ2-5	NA	CASSLAVQETQYF	TGTGCCAGCAGCCTAGCGGTCCAAGAGACCCAGTACTTC
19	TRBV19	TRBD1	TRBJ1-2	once	CASSAPGGDSRGVNYGYTF	TGTGCCAGTAGTGCCCCCGGGGGGGACAGTCGCGGGGTTAACTATGGCTACACCTTC
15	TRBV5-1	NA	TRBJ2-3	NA	CASSLGEIDTDTQYF	TGCGCCAGCAGCTTAGGCGAAATAGACACAGATACGCAGTATTTT
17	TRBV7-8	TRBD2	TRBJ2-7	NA	CASSPEAGLAGIYEQYF	TGTGCCAGCAGCCCGGAAGCTGGTCTAGCGGGTATTTACGAGCAGTACTTC
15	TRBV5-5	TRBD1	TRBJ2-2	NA	CASSRDRGYAGELFF	TGTGCCAGCAGCCGGGACAGGGGATACGCCGGGGAGCTGTTTTTT
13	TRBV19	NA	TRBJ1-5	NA	CASSKDSNQPQHF	TGTGCCAGTAGTAAAGATAGCAATCAGCCCCAGCATTTT
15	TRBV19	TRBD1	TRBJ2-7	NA	CASREGTGGGYEQYF	TGTGCCAGTAGGGAAGGTACAGGGGGCGGCTACGAGCAGTACTTC
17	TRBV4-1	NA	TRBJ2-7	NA	CASSRILRDNFPYEQYF	TGCGCCAGCAGCCGAATCCTGCGGGACAATTTTCCCTACGAGCAGTACTTC
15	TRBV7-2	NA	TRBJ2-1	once	CASSLDGVRYNEQFF	TGTGCCAGCAGCTTAGACGGGGTTAGGTACAATGAGCAGTTCTTC
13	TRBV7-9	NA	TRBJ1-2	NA	CASSPDRNYGYTF	TGTGCCAGCAGCCCAGACAGAAACTATGGCTACACCTTC
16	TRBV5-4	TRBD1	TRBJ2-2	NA	CASSRPGGANTGELFF	TGTGCCAGCAGCCGCCCAGGGGGAGCTAACACCGGGGAGCTGTTTTTT
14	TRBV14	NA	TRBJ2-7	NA	CASSQVIFAYEQYF	TGTGCCAGCAGCCAAGTCATTTTTGCCTACGAGCAGTACTTC
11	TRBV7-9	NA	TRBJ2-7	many	CASSYQSEQYF	TGTGCCAGCAGCTACCAATCCGAGCAGTACTTC
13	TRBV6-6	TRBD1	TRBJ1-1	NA	CASSSSGGTEAFF	TGTGCCAGCAGTTCTTCAGGGGGCACTGAAGCTTTCTTT
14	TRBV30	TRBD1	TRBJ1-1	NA	CAWNRQGPITEAFF	TGTGCCTGGAATCGACAGGGTCCGATTACTGAAGCTTTCTTT
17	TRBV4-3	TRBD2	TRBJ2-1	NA	CASSQDFLREVGNEQFF	TGCGCCAGCAGCCAAGATTTTCTGCGGGAGGTGGGCAATGAGCAGTTCTTC
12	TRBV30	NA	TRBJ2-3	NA	CAWSVNTDTQYF	TGTGCCTGGAGTGTCAACACAGATACGCAGTATTTT
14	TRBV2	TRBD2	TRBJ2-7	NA	CASTSGGFAYEQYF	TGTGCCAGCACTAGCGGGGGGTTTGCCTACGAGCAGTACTTC
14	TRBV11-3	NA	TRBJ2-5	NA	CASSFTGAWETQYF	TGTGCCAGCAGCTTCACCGGGGCGTGGGAGACCCAGTACTTC
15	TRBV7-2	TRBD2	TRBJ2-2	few	CASSLVLAGGGELFF	TGTGCCAGCAGCTTAGTTCTAGCGGGAGGGGGGGAGCTGTTTTTT